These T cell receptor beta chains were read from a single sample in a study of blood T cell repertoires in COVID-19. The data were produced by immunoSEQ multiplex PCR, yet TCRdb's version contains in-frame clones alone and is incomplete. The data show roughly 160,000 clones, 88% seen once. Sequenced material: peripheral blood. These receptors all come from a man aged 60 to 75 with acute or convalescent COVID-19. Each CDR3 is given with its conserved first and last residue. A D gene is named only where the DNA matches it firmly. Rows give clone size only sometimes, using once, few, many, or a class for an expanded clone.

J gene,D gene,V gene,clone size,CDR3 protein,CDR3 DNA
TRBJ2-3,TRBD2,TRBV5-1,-,CASSSRGTGSTSGGAGTQYF,TGCGCCAGCAGCTCCCGAGGGACAGGCAGTACTAGCGGGGGGGCCGGTACGCAGTATTTT
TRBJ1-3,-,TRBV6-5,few,CASIPSYSGNTIYF,TGTGCCAGCATCCCGAGCTACTCTGGAAACACCATATATTTT
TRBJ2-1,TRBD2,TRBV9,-,CASSATSGRGNEQFF,TGTGCCAGCAGCGCTACTAGCGGGAGGGGCAATGAGCAGTTCTTC
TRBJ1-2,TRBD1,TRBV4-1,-,CASSRTAAGQNYGYTF,TGCGCCAGCAGCCGGACTGCCGCGGGACAGAACTATGGCTACACCTTC
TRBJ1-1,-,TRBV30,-,CAWSRGLLGYAENTEAFF,TGTGCCTGGAGTCGAGGGCTACTGGGCTATGCGGAGAACACTGAAGCTTTCTTT
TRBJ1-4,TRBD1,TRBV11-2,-,CASSSIKGASEKLFF,TGTGCCAGCAGCTCAATAAAGGGGGCTAGTGAAAAACTGTTTTTT
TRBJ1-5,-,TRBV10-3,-,CAISEDSGGNQPQHF,TGTGCCATCAGTGAAGACAGTGGGGGCAATCAGCCCCAGCATTTT
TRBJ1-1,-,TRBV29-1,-,CSVEGGGRNTEAFF,TGCAGCGTTGAAGGGGGGGGCAGAAACACTGAAGCTTTCTTT
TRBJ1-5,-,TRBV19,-,CASSITDSSNQPQHF,TGTGCCAGTAGTATCACGGACAGCAGCAATCAGCCCCAGCATTTT
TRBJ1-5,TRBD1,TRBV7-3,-,CASSLRGWDRSNQPQHF,TGTGCCAGCAGCTTAAGAGGGTGGGACAGGAGCAATCAGCCCCAGCATTTT
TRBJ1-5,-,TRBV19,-,CASSIGQGLNQPQHF,TGTGCCAGTAGTATAGGGCAGGGTTTAAACCAGCCCCAGCATTTT
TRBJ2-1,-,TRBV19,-,CASSIGPRGEQFF,TGTGCCAGTAGTATAGGTCCTCGGGGTGAGCAGTTCTTC
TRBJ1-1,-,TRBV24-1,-,CATRGGGDETEAFF,TGTGCCACCAGGGGCGGAGGGGATGAAACTGAAGCTTTCTTT
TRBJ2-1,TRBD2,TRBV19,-,CASSMMLAGGPRDNEQFF,TGTGCCAGTAGTATGATGCTAGCGGGAGGGCCTCGGGACAATGAGCAGTTCTTC
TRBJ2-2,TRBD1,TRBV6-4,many,CASSDDRGSGELFF,TGTGCCAGCAGTGACGACAGGGGCAGCGGGGAGCTGTTTTTT
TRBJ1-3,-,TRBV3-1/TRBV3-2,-,CASSQAFGNTIYF,TGTGCCAGCAGCCAAGCCTTTGGAAACACCATATATTTT
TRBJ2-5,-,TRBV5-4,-,CASSQDRSETQYF,TGTGCCAGCAGCCAGGACAGATCGGAGACCCAGTACTTC
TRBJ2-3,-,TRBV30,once,CAWTQGPRSTDTQYF,TGTGCCTGGACTCAGGGTCCGCGTAGCACAGATACGCAGTATTTT
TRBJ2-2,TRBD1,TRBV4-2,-,CASSIRTGNTGELFF,TGTGCCAGCAGCATTCGGACAGGGAACACCGGGGAGCTGTTTTTT
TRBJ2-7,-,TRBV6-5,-,CASSLRTGETYEQYF,TGTGCCAGCAGCCTCCGAACGGGAGAAACCTACGAGCAGTACTTC
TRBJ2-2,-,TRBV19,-,CASSMPSTPGELFF,TGTGCCAGTAGTATGCCTAGTACTCCCGGGGAGCTGTTTTTT
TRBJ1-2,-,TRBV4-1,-,CASSQAQGPRINYGYTF,TGCGCCAGCAGCCAAGCCCAGGGCCCAAGGATCAACTATGGCTACACCTTC
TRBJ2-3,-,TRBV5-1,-,CASSSQTSSGTDTQYF,TGCGCCAGCAGCTCCCAAACTTCATCCGGCACAGATACGCAGTATTTT
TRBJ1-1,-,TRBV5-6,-,CASSVLGGSNTEAFF,TGTGCCAGCAGCGTGTTGGGGGGGTCGAACACTGAAGCTTTCTTT
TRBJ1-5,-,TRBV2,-,CASSGWRVDQPQHF,TGTGCCAGCAGTGGATGGAGGGTTGATCAGCCCCAGCATTTT
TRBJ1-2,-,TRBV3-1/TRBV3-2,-,CASSQEATVTYGYTF,TGTGCCAGCAGCCAAGAGGCAACAGTGACCTATGGCTACACCTTC
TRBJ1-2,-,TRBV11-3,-,CASSLVFGGRINGYTF,TGTGCCAGCAGCTTAGTCTTCGGAGGGAGGATTAATGGCTACACCTTC
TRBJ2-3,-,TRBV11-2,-,CASSLYSYTDTQYF,TGTGCCAGCAGCTTATACTCTTACACAGATACGCAGTATTTT
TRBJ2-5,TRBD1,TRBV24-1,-,CATSDWTGGSRETQYF,TGTGCCACCAGTGATTGGACAGGGGGCTCGAGGGAGACCCAGTACTTC
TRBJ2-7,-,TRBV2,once,CASTADTYEQYF,TGTGCCAGCACAGCGGATACCTACGAGCAGTACTTC
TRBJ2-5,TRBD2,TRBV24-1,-,CATSDRREYQETQYF,TGTGCCACCAGTGATAGGCGGGAGTACCAAGAGACCCAGTACTTC
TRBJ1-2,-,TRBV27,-,CASSPRERDYGYTF,TGTGCCAGCAGTCCTAGGGAGAGGGATTATGGCTACACCTTC
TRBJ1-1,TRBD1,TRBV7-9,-,CASSSRRGTNTEAFF,TGTGCCAGCAGCTCCCGCAGGGGGACTAACACTGAAGCTTTCTTT
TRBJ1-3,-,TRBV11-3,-,CASSRGGFTGNTIYF,TGTGCCAGCAGCCGGGGGGGTTTCACTGGAAACACCATATATTTT
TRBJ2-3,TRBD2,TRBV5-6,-,CASSKGLAGGPTDTQYF,TGTGCCAGCAGCAAGGGACTAGCGGGGGGGCCGACAGATACGCAGTATTTT
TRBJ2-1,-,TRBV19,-,CASRSQSQSYNEQFF,TGTGCCAGTCGATCCCAGTCCCAAAGTTACAATGAGCAGTTCTTC
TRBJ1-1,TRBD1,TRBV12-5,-,CASGHGQGASEAFF,TGTGCTAGTGGTCACGGACAGGGGGCTTCTGAAGCTTTCTTT
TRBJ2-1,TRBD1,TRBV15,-,CATSRKGQINEQFF,TGTGCCACCAGCAGAAAGGGACAGATCAATGAGCAGTTCTTC
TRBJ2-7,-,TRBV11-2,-,CASSLYPPGVPDEQYF,TGTGCCAGCAGCTTATATCCTCCCGGGGTTCCCGACGAGCAGTACTTC